The T cell receptor beta chain described here comes from a study of tumor and adjacent non-tumor tissue in lung cancer. Study-wide background: The cohort had roughly 12 adenocarcinoma, 2 squamous cell and 1 small cell patients. Stage I to III disease affected 9 to 10 men and about 5 women aged 31 to 76.

The library came from three nested PCR rounds adapted from ARM-PCR protocols. Via MiXCR, TCRdb re-called the multiplex PCR reads, giving one row per CDR3 protein. The sample includes 65,000 to 85,000 distinct CDR3 sequences, around 82% seen only once; the top ten take more than 35%. The CDR3 totals 14 residues. Germline V gene data show CDR1 as SGHAT and CDR2 as FQDESV (reference sequence). This sample's RNA came from whole unsorted tissue. This non-tumor lung sample came from over 3 cm beyond the tumor edge. Donors were chemotherapy-naive, newly diagnosed lung cancer surgical patients in China, August–late 2014. On this clonotype: At one end the junction does not follow the germline gene, possibly because of a read error.

The receptor's source is a man aged 55 to 70 with non-small cell lung cancer. Sequenced material: distant non-tumor lung tissue. V is TRBV11-1 and J is TRBJ1-6; D call uncertain. The CDR3 region has the DNA TGTGCCAGCAGTTCGGGTGATCACAATTTACCCCTCCACTTT. It yields the protein CASSSGDHNLPLHF.